Listed below are T cell receptor beta chains from one sample, sequenced in a study of blood T cell repertoires in COVID-19. Sequencing used immunoSEQ multiplex PCR; TCRdb keeps in-frame clones, though not all of them. Among 180,000 or so clones listed, under 85% were seen once. Sequencing was performed on peripheral blood. These TCRs come from a woman over 75 with acute or convalescent COVID-19. Each CDR3 is given with its conserved first and last residue.

V,J,CDR3
TRBV19,TRBJ1-6,CASSRGTETADSPLHF
TRBV27,TRBJ1-5,CASSFRQGVGQPQHF
TRBV19,TRBJ1-5,CASSTQGADQPQHF
TRBV6-2/TRBV6-3,TRBJ2-1,CASSYVGAWDEQFF
TRBV9,TRBJ2-3,CASSVAQGPPDTQYF
TRBV21-1,TRBJ2-5,CASSNRQDPRGETQYF
TRBV24-1,TRBJ2-2,CATLGGTTGELFF
TRBV6-5,TRBJ1-2,CASRGDSTGQYGYTF
TRBV27,TRBJ2-7,CASSENQQGAPRYEQYF
TRBV5-1,TRBJ2-5,CASSPGNQETQYF
TRBV9,TRBJ2-5,CASSAGQGAGETQYF
TRBV5-1,TRBJ2-3,CASSGGSRTDTQYF
TRBV19,TRBJ2-1,CASSSRGVAYNEQFF
TRBV15,TRBJ2-1,CATSRRTSGNRNEQFF
TRBV14,TRBJ1-3,CASSPVRVLSGNTIYF
TRBV19,TRBJ2-2,CASSPASGRAGTGELFF
TRBV5-1,TRBJ2-7,CASSLTSTYEQYF
TRBV6-5,TRBJ2-5,CASSYSTGALQETQYF
TRBV3-1/TRBV3-2,TRBJ1-2,CASSRDVGQRLGYTF
TRBV5-6,TRBJ1-3,CASSFPGIGNTIYF
TRBV19,TRBJ1-2,CASSATSRVGYGYTF
TRBV11-1,TRBJ2-1,CASSLAGSEAEFF
TRBV5-1,TRBJ1-1,CASSLQSENTEAFF
TRBV9,TRBJ1-2,CASIPVESAGANYGYTF
TRBV27,TRBJ1-5,CASSLREFNQPQHF
TRBV27,TRBJ2-1,CASSPRQGANEQFF
TRBV6-6,TRBJ2-7,CASRPSGTGGPWEQYF
TRBV5-5,TRBJ1-1,CASSLAGYTEAFF
TRBV11-2,TRBJ1-2,CASSLESGQGRGYTF
TRBV20-1,TRBJ2-7,CSAGDFYEQYF
TRBV3-1/TRBV3-2,TRBJ1-3,CASSQGALWTIYF
TRBV5-4,TRBJ2-3,CASSLPGRSDTQYF
TRBV10-1,TRBJ1-2,CASTLRGTLGRYGYTF
TRBV5-4,TRBJ1-3,CASTDWTEGNTIYF
TRBV12-3/TRBV12-4,TRBJ1-2,CASSLGGEDGYTF
TRBV12-3/TRBV12-4,TRBJ2-1,CASRRTSANEQFF
TRBV24-1,TRBJ2-7,CATSLGGSYEQYF
TRBV5-1,TRBJ2-7,CASSLARTDEQYF
TRBV19,TRBJ2-1,CASSIPRLAGNNEQFF
TRBV2,TRBJ1-2,CASVERTGPYGYTF
TRBV5-1,TRBJ1-4,CASQRSLDEKLFF
TRBV6-6,TRBJ1-2,CASSWGDNYGYTF
TRBV24-1,TRBJ2-1,CATSDTTGTSGEQFF
TRBV5-1,TRBJ1-3,CASSEGDSASGNTIYF
TRBV5-1,TRBJ2-3,CASSQGQGVRADTQYF
TRBV5-4,TRBJ2-7,CASSRPTGHSYEQYF
TRBV24-1,TRBJ2-2,CATGRGENTGELFF
TRBV7-9,TRBJ2-5,CASSWGGVETQYF
TRBV5-8,TRBJ1-1,CASSYLLGLNTEAFF